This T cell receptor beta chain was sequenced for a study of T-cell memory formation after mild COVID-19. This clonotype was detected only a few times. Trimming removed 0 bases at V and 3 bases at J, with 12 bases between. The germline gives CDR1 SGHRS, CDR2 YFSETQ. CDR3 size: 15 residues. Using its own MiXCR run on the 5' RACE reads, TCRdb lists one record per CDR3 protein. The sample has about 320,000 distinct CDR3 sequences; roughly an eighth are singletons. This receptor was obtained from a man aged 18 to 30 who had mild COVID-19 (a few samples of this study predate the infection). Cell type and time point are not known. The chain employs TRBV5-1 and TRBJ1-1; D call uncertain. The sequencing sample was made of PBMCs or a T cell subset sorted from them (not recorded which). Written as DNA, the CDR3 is TGCGCCAGCAGCTTGGGGCAGTGGAGGGACACTGAAGCTTTCTTT. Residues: CASSLGQWRDTEAFF.